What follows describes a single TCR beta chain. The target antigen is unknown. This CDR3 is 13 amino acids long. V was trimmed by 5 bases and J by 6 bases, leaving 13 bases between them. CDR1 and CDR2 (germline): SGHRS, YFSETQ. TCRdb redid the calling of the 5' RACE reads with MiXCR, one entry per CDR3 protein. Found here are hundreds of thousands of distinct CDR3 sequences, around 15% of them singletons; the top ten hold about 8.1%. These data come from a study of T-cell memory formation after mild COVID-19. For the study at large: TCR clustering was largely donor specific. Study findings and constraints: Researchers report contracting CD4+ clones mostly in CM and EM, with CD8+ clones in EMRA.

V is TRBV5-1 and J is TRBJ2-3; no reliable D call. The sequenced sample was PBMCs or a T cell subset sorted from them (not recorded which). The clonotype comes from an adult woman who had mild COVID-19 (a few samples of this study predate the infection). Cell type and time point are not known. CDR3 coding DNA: TGCGCCAGCAGTCCTCACTTAGAGGATACGCAGTATTTT. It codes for CASSPHLEDTQYF.